The 21 T cell receptor beta chains given below trace back to one sample, sequenced in a study of T cell responses to AZD1222 COVID-19 vaccine. Profiling relied on immunoSEQ multiplex PCR, and the TCRdb table lists in-frame clones only, not all of them. The profile shows some 89,000 clones, around nine tenths of them singletons. This material consisted of peripheral blood, taken on day 0 of AZD1222 vaccination. The source of these receptors is an adult in good health.

The chain has TRBV18 and TRBJ2-7, with a weak D call TRBD2 (6 bases). The CDR3 loop spans 17 amino acids. Trimming shortened V by 2 bases and J by 1 base, and 18 bases separated the two germline ends. Germline CDR1 is KGHSH and CDR2 is LQKENI. CDR3 sequence reads: CASSPISGQLASYEQYF. DNA of the CDR3: TGTGCCAGCTCACCAATCTCGGGGCAACTAGCATCCTACGAGCAGTACTTC.

This chain joins TRBV10-2 and TRBJ1-5; D not certain. Germline assignment: CDR1 WSHSY and CDR2 SAAADI. The CDR3 extends over 16 amino acids. Between the trimmed V and J ends, which lost 2 bases and 0 bases, there was a span of 11 bases. Written as DNA, the CDR3 is TGCGCCAGCAGTGAGAACCGAGTATTTAGCAATCAGCCCCAGCATTTT. Protein: CASSENRVFSNQPQHF.

CDR3 protein: CASSQEGLAGSYEQYF. DNA for the CDR3: TGCGCCAGCAGCCAAGAGGGACTAGCGGGGTCCTACGAGCAGTACTTC. The chain couples TRBV4-1 to TRBJ2-7; 13 nucleotides line up with TRBD2. The CDR3 has 16 amino acids. CDR1 MGHRA and CDR2 YSYEKL come from the germline V gene. Trimming cost V 0 bases and J 1 base; bases outside gene matches: 0.

The chain has TRBV5-1 and TRBJ2-7; 7 bases are a match to TRBD1. With 2 bases clipped from V and 1 base from J, the junction kept 3 bases outside the gene matches. The CDR3 sequence is 14 residues long. Germline CDR1 is SGHRS and CDR2 is YFSETQ. This CDR3 is CASSLGTDSYEQYF. CDR3 nucleotide sequence: TGCGCCAGCAGCTTAGGGACAGATTCCTACGAGCAGTACTTC.

The chain uses TRBV5-5 and TRBJ2-7; TRBD2 might be the D (6 bases). The CDR3 is 15 residues long. From germline, CDR1 is SGHKS and CDR2 YYEKEE (reference sequence). Trimming left V 4 bases short and J 1 base short, with 15 bases between. Here the CDR3 DNA reads TGTGCCAGCAGCCCTGCCCCAAGCGGGTCCTACGAGCAGTACTTC. This gives the protein CASSPAPSGSYEQYF.

This clone was seen only once. This chain connects TRBV19 to TRBJ2-1; TRBD2 aligns across 10 bases. Germline loops: CDR1 LNHDA, CDR2 SQIVND (reference sequence). The J segment lost 7 bases and the V segment lost 2 bases, leaving 2 bases of the junction unmatched. The CDR3 extends over 14 amino acids. CDR3 sequence: CASSIRTSGNEQFF. Here the CDR3 DNA reads TGTGCCAGTAGTATAAGGACTAGCGGAAATGAGCAGTTCTTC.

Worth noting for this clone: Other DNA sequences within the sample encode an identical CDR3. The J gene is TRBJ2-7, the V gene TRBV14, with D tentatively TRBD1 or TRBD2 (6 bases each). Germline V gene lookup returns CDR1 SGHDN and CDR2 FVKESK. V lost 1 base and J 6 bases, leaving 13 bases between the germline ends. The CDR3 has 14 residues. CDR3 bases: TGTGCCAGCAGCCAAGTAAGTTCGGGGGCCGAGCAGTACTTC. Translating it yields CASSQVSSGAEQYF. The whole variable domain, filled in from reference TRBV14 and TRBJ2-7, reads EAGVTQFPSHSVIEKGQTVTLRCDPISGHDNLYWYRRVMGKEIKFLLHFVKESKQDESGMPNNRFLAERTGGTYSTLKVQPAELEDSGVYFCASSQVSSGAEQYFGPGTRLTVT.

The chain employs TRBV14 and TRBJ2-2; 7 nucleotides line up with TRBD2. The CDR3 consists of 15 residues. Trimming cost V 5 bases and J 3 bases; bases outside gene matches: 6. Germline V gene sequence: CDR1 SGHDN, CDR2 FVKESK. For the CDR3, the DNA is TGTGCCAGCAGCTCCCGGCGGGGGTACACCGGGGAGCTGTTTTTT. The encoded protein is CASSSRRGYTGELFF.

This chain uses TRBV6-5 with TRBJ1-2; no firm D call. The CDR3 extends over 14 amino acids. V dropped 4 bases and J dropped 3 bases, with 12 bases sitting between them. Germline loops: CDR1 MNHEY, CDR2 SVGAGI. Here the CDR3 reads CASSSRDAYYGYTF. CDR3 sequence (DNA): TGTGCCAGCAGTTCACGAGACGCTTACTATGGCTACACCTTC.

The V call is TRBV5-5, the J call TRBJ1-3; D unclear. The CDR3 has 16 residues. The germline V gene has CDR1 SGHKS and CDR2 YYEKEE (reference sequence). Trimming shortened V by 4 bases and J by 4 bases, and 18 bases separated the two germline ends. The CDR3 DNA is TGTGCCAGCAGCCCCGGCGCGGGAGGTCAAGGAAACACCATATATTTT. Encoded protein: CASSPGAGGQGNTIYF. Full variable domain (rest looked up from reference TRBV5-5 and TRBJ1-3): DAGVTQSPTHLIKTRGQQVTLRCSPISGHKSVSWYQQVLGQGPQFIFQYYEKEERGRGNFPDRFSARQFPNYSSELNVNALLLGDSALYLCASSPGAGGQGNTIYFGEGSWLTVV.

The chain carries TRBV7-9 and TRBJ1-2, with D maybe TRBD1 (6 bases). Trimming stripped 5 bases from V and 8 bases from J, with 21 bases between. Germline lookup yields CDR1 SEHNR and CDR2 FQNEAQ (reference sequence). This CDR3 contains 15 residues. The CDR3 is CASSPRGGPSGGYTF. In DNA form, the CDR3 reads TGTGCCAGCAGCCCCCGGGGGGGCCCCTCGGGAGGCTACACCTTC.

V gene TRBV27 combines with J gene TRBJ2-5; no clear D. The CDR3 is 14 residues long. Looked up from germline, CDR1 is MNHEY and CDR2 is SMNVEV (reference sequence). V gave up 2 bases and J gave up 4 bases, with 11 bases separating them. CDR3 coding DNA: TGTGCCAGCAGTTTAAGGAGATCGGGAGAGACCCAGTACTTC. As protein: CASSLRRSGETQYF.

This clone was found once. The chain is built from TRBV3-1 (or the pseudogene TRBV3-2) and TRBJ1-1; no firm D call. Trimming pared 2 bases from V and 5 bases from J, leaving 6 bases between. Germline V CDR1 and CDR2: LGHDT, YNNKEL (reference sequence). This CDR3 region has 12 residues. This CDR3 reads CASSQFRTEAFF. Here the CDR3 DNA reads TGTGCCAGCAGCCAATTTCGGACTGAAGCTTTCTTT.

The V gene is TRBV9, the J gene TRBJ1-1; D uncertain. CDR1 and CDR2 (germline): SGDLS, YYNGEE. The CDR3 sequence is 16 residues long. Trimming stripped 1 base from V and 3 bases from J, with 16 bases between. The CDR3 reads CASSVRGIGLDTEAFF. The CDR3 DNA is TGTGCCAGCAGCGTACGGGGAATAGGGCTGGACACTGAAGCTTTCTTT. Supplemented by reference TRBV9 and TRBJ1-1, the full variable domain reads DSGVTQTPKHLITATGQRVTLRCSPRSGDLSVYWYQQSLDQGLQFLIQYYNGEERAKGNILERFSAQQFPDLHSELNLSSLELGDSALYFCASSVRGIGLDTEAFFGQGTRLTVV.

The chain recombines TRBV6-5 with TRBJ2-7; D unclear. V gave up 4 bases and J gave up 3 bases, with 10 bases separating them. The germline V gene has CDR1 MNHEY and CDR2 SVGAGI. The CDR3 has 13 residues. Here the CDR3 reads CASSLARRYEQYF. In DNA form, the CDR3 reads TGTGCCAGCAGTTTAGCCCGTCGCTACGAGCAGTACTTC.

The chain is built from TRBV28 and TRBJ2-7; D not resolved. Trimming stripped 6 bases from V and 3 bases from J, with 15 bases between. The CDR3 runs to 14 residues. Germline V gives CDR1 MDHEN, CDR2 SYDVKM. For the CDR3, the DNA is TGTGCCAGCAGGGATTTGTCCGTACGCTACGAGCAGTACTTC. Translating it yields CASRDLSVRYEQYF.

This clone was counted once. This chain links TRBV5-1 with TRBJ1-2, with TRBD1 as a possible D gene (6 bases). The CDR3 extends over 15 amino acids. The ends were cut back, 4 bases at V and 4 bases at J, with 17 bases in the middle. Germline CDR1 SGHRS, CDR2 YFSETQ. The CDR3 loop reads CASSPSGTTLYGYTF. The CDR3 DNA reads TGCGCCAGCAGCCCGTCTGGGACAACACTCTATGGCTACACCTTC.

The rearrangement joins TRBV9 to TRBJ2-5; tentatively, D is TRBD1 (6 bases). CDR1 and CDR2 from the germline V gene are SGDLS and YYNGEE. The length of the CDR3 is 16 residues. V was shortened by 0 bases and J by 5 bases, with 17 bases between the two germline ends. In DNA, the CDR3 is TGTGCCAGCAGCGTAGGCACAGGGTTCGTATCTGAGACCCAGTACTTC. Encoded protein: CASSVGTGFVSETQYF.

The chain couples TRBV3-1 (or the pseudogene TRBV3-2) to TRBJ2-1; TRBD2 agrees at 7 bases. CDR3 length: 14 residues. With 1 base clipped from V and 15 bases from J, the junction kept 12 bases outside the gene matches. Germline CDR1 LGHDT, CDR2 YNNKEL (reference sequence). This CDR3 reads CASSQAWEGNFVFF. In DNA, the CDR3 is TGTGCCAGCAGCCAAGCGTGGGAGGGGAACTTCGTGTTCTTC.

J is TRBJ2-7 and V is TRBV7-8, with D tentatively TRBD1 or TRBD2 (5 bases each). Trimming stripped 3 bases from V and 6 bases from J, with 21 bases between. The CDR3 runs to 16 residues. Per the germline V gene, CDR1 is SGHVS and CDR2 is FQNEAQ. DNA for the CDR3: TGTGCCAGCAGCTTGGAGACGGGGCAGGGAAGGCCCGAGCAGTACTTC. Protein product: CASSLETGQGRPEQYF.

This rearrangement joins TRBV5-1 to TRBJ1-1; D is ambiguous. The CDR3 sequence is 14 residues long. Germline-derived CDR1 and CDR2 are SGHRS and YFSETQ. Trimming removed 4 bases from V and 4 bases from J, with 14 bases in between. CDR3 in DNA: TGCGCCAGCAGCCTGGACTCGTCTGGCACTGAAGCTTTCTTT. It encodes CASSLDSSGTEAFF.